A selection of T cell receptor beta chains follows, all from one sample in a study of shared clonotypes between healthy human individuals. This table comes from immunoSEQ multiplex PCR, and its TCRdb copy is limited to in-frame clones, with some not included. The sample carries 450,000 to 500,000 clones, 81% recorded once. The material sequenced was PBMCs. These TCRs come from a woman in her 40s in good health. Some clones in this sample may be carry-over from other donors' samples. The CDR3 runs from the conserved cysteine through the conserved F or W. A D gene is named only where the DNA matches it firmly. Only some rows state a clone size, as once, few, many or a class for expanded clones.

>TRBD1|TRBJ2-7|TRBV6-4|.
CASPRGTGRAKQYF
TGTGCCAGCCCGAGAGGGACAGGACGCGCGAAGCAGTACTTC
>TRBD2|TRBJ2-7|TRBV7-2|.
CASSPGTSGPYEQYF
TGTGCCAGCAGCCCCGGGACTAGCGGCCCCTACGAGCAGTACTTC
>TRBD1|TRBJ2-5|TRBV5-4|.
CASSGQGEETQYF
TGTGCCAGCAGCGGACAGGGAGAAGAGACCCAGTACTTC
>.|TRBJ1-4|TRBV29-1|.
CSVAPGTLNEKLFF
TGCAGCGTAGCTCCCGGGACACTGAACGAAAAACTGTTTTTT
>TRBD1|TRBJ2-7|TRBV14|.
CASSQVDRGDYEQYF
TGTGCCAGCAGCCAAGTGGACAGGGGGGACTACGAGCAGTACTTC
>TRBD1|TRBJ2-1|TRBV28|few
CASSSAGTGWNEQFF
TGTGCCAGCAGTTCCGCGGGGACAGGTTGGAATGAGCAGTTCTTC
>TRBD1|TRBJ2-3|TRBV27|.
CASSAFSGGVTDTQYF
TGTGCCAGCAGTGCCTTCTCAGGGGGTGTCACAGATACGCAGTATTTT
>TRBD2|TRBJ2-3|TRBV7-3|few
CASSRRIAGGTSTDTQYF
TGTGCCAGCAGCCGCCGAATCGCGGGAGGAACTAGCACAGATACGCAGTATTTT
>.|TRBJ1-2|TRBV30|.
CAWSGGGWGYTF
TGTGCCTGGAGTGGCGGAGGTTGGGGCTACACCTTC
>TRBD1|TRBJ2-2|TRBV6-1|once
CASSRTGPGTGELFF
TGTGCCAGCAGTCGGACAGGGCCGGGCACCGGGGAGCTGTTTTTT
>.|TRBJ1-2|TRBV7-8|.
CASSLSRDKANYGYTF
TGTGCCAGCAGCTTATCCCGGGATAAAGCTAACTATGGCTACACCTTC
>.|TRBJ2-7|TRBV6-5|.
CASRRLGGHYEQYF
TGTGCCAGCAGGCGCCTGGGGGGTCACTACGAGCAGTACTTC
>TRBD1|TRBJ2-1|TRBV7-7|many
CASSQGQGGINEQFF
TGTGCTAGCAGCCAAGGACAGGGGGGGATCAATGAGCAGTTCTTC
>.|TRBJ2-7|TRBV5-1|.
CASSSGSSSYEQYF
TGCGCCAGCAGCTCCGGGTCGAGCTCCTACGAGCAGTACTTC
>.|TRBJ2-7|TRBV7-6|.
CASSLSPGTAAYEQYF
TGTGCCAGCAGCTTAAGTCCAGGGACGGCGGCCTACGAGCAGTACTTC
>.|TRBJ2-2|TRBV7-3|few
CASSLGGTGELFF
TGTGCCAGCAGCTTAGGGGGCACCGGGGAGCTGTTTTTT
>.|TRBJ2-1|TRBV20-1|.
CSALGHSEQFF
TGCAGTGCTTTGGGACACTCGGAGCAGTTCTTC
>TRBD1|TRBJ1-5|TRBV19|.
CASSPQGGNQPQHF
TGTGCCAGTAGTCCTCAGGGGGGCAATCAGCCCCAGCATTTT
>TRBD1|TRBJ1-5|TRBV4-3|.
CASSQDRDRGPAWPQHF
TGCGCCAGCAGCCAAGATCGGGACAGGGGGCCCGCTTGGCCCCAGCATTTT
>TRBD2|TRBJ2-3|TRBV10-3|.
CAISESASGRGKDTQYF
TGTGCCATCAGTGAGTCGGCTAGCGGGAGGGGGAAAGATACGCAGTATTTT
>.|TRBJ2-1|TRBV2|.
CASSGNNEQFF
TGTGCCAGCAGTGGGAACAATGAGCAGTTCTTC
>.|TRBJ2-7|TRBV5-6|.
CASSLGPSSGEQYF
TGTGCCAGCAGCTTGGGTCCTAGTAGCGGCGAGCAGTACTTC
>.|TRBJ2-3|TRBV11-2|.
CASSPLRGLGGTDTQYF
TGTGCCAGCAGCCCATTACGGGGCTTAGGGGGTACAGATACGCAGTATTTT
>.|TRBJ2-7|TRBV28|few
CASSFAPGPTYEQYF
TGTGCCAGCAGTTTTGCTCCGGGGCCAACCTACGAGCAGTACTTC
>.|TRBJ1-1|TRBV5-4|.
CASSSGTFNTEAFF
TGTGCCAGCAGCTCAGGGACCTTCAACACTGAAGCTTTCTTT
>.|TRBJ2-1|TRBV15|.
CATSGTNFSYNEQFF
TGTGCCACCAGCGGGACCAACTTCTCGTACAATGAGCAGTTCTTC
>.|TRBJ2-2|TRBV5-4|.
CASSRDSTTGELFF
TGTGCCAGCAGTCGGGACTCAACGACCGGGGAGCTGTTTTTT
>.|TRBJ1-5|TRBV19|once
CASSEGESNQPQHF
TGTGCCAGTAGTGAAGGGGAGAGCAATCAGCCCCAGCATTTT
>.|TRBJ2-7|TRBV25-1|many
CASGTGTYEQYF
TGTGCCAGCGGTACTGGAACCTACGAGCAGTACTTC
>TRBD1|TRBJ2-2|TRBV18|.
CASSPALTGAAGELFF
TGTGCCAGCTCACCAGCCCTGACAGGGGCTGCCGGGGAGCTGTTTTTT
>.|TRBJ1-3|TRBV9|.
CASSVDFSGNTIYF
TGTGCCAGCAGCGTAGATTTCTCTGGAAACACCATATATTTT
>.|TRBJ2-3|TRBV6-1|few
CAGRQASTDTQYF
TGTGCCGGGCGACAGGCTAGCACAGATACGCAGTATTTT
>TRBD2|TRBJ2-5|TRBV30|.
CALSGSSETQYF
TGTGCCTTAAGCGGGAGTTCAGAGACCCAGTACTTC
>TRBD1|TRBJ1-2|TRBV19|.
CASSIGTGDHSYGYTF
TGTGCCAGTAGTATAGGGACAGGGGATCACTCCTATGGCTACACCTTC
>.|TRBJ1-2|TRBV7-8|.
CASSLRDYGYTF
TGTGCCAGCAGCTTACGGGACTATGGCTACACCTTC
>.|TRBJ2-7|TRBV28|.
CASSPGGPVTYEQYF
TGTGCCAGCAGTCCCGGAGGACCCGTGACCTACGAGCAGTACTTC
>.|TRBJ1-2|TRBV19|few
CASSIPGLNYGYTF
TGTGCCAGTAGTATCCCGGGACTGAACTATGGCTACACCTTC
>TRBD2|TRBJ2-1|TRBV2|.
CASSLIAGVEQFF
TGTGCCAGCAGTTTGATAGCGGGAGTAGAGCAGTTCTTC
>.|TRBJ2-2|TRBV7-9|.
CASRPGPTNTGELFF
TGTGCCAGCAGACCGGGACCAACGAACACCGGGGAGCTGTTTTTT
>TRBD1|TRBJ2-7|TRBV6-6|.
CASRTGGRPYEQYF
TGTGCCAGCAGGACAGGGGGTCGTCCCTACGAGCAGTACTTC
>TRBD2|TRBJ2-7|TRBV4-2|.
CASSQAASGYEQYF
TGTGCCAGCAGCCAAGCGGCTAGCGGCTACGAGCAGTACTTC
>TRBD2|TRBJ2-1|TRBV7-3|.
CASSPAGTSNNEQFF
TGTGCCAGCAGCCCCGCCGGGACTAGTAACAATGAGCAGTTCTTC
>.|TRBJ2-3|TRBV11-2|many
CASALGGAMGADTQYF
TGTGCCAGCGCCTTGGGTGGCGCGATGGGAGCAGATACGCAGTATTTT
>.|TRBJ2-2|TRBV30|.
CAWTLGIGELFF
TGTGCCTGGACGTTAGGGATCGGGGAGCTGTTTTTT